Detailed here is one T cell receptor beta chain. This sample stems from a study of technical replicates of blood from a few donors. With 4 bases clipped from V and 0 bases from J, the junction kept 5 bases outside the gene matches. This CDR3 contains 15 residues. From germline, CDR1 is MGHDK and CDR2 SYGVNS. The data were produced by immunoSEQ multiplex PCR, yet TCRdb's version contains in-frame clones alone and is incomplete. The repertoire holds roughly 80,000 clones, with 94% as singletons. The sample was T cells isolated from PBMCs. V usage is TRBV25-1 and J usage is TRBJ1-1; 7 nucleotides match TRBD1. The clonotype was recovered from a human donor in good health. CDR3 protein: CASSASDRMNTEAFF. CDR3 DNA: TGTGCCAGCAGTGCCTCGGACAGGATGAACACTGAAGCTTTCTTT. Complete variable domain (other parts from reference TRBV25-1 and TRBJ1-1): EADIYQTPRYLVIGTGKKITLECSQTMGHDKMYWYQQDPGMELHLIHYSYGVNSTEKGDLSSESTVSRIRTEHFPLTLESARPSHTSQYLCASSASDRMNTEAFFGQGTRLTVV.